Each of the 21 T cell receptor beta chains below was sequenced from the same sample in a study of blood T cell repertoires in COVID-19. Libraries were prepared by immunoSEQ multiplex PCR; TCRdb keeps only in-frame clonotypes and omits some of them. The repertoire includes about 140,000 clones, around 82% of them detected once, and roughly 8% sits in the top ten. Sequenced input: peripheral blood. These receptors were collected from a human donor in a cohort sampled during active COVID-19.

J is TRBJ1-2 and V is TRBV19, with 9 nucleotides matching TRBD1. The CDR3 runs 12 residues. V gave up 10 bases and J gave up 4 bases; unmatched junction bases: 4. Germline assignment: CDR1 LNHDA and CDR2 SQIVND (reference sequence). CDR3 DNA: TGTGCCACCACGGGACAGGGCTATGGCTACACCTTC. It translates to CATTGQGYGYTF.

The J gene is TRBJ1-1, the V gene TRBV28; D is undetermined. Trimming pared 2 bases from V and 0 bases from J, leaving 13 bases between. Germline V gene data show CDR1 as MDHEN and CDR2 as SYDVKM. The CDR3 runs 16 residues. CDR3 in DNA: TGTGCCAGCAGTTTAATGAGGGCGTGGGTGAACACTGAAGCTTTCTTT. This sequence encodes CASSLMRAWVNTEAFF.

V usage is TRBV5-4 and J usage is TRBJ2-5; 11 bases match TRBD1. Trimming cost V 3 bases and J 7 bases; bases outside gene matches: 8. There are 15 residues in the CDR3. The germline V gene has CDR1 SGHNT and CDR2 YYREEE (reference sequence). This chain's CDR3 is CASSSRTGGDVTQYF. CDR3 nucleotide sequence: TGTGCCAGCAGCTCGAGGACAGGGGGCGACGTGACCCAGTACTTC.

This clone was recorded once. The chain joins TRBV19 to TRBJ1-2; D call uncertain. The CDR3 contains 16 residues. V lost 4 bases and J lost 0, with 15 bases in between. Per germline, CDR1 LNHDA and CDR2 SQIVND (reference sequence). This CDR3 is CASSTLLLPPNYGYTF. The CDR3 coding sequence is TGTGCCAGTAGTACCTTACTTTTACCCCCTAACTATGGCTACACCTTC.

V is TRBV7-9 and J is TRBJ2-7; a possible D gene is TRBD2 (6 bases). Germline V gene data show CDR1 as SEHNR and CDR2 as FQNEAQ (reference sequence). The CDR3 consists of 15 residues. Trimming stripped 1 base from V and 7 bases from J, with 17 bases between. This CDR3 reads CASSLEGLGGSEQYF. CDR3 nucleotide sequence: TGTGCCAGCAGCTTAGAGGGACTGGGTGGGAGTGAGCAGTACTTC. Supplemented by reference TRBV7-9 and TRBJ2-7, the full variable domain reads DTGVSQNPRHKITKRGQNVTFRCDPISEHNRLYWYRQTLGQGPEFLTYFQNEAQLEKSRLLSDRFSAERPKGSFSTLEIQRTEQGDSAMYLCASSLEGLGGSEQYFGPGTRLTVT.

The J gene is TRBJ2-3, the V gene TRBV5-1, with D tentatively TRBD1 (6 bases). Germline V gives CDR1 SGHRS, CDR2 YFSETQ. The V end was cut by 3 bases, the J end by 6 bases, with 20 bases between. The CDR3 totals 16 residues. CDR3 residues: CASSSAQGPGSDTQYF. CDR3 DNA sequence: TGCGCCAGCAGCTCGGCACAGGGACCAGGGAGTGATACGCAGTATTTT.

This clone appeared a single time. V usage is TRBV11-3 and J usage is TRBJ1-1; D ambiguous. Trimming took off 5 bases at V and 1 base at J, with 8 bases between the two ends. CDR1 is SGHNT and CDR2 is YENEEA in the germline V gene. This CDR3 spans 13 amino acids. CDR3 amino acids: CASSEAENTEAFF. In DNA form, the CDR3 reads TGTGCCAGCAGCGAGGCAGAGAACACTGAAGCTTTCTTT. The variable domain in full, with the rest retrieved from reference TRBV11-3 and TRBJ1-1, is EAGVVQSPRYKIIEKKQPVAFWCNPISGHNTLYWYLQNLGQGPELLIRYENEEAVDDSQLPKDRFSAERLKGVDSTLKIQPAELGDSAVYLCASSEAENTEAFFGQGTRLTVV.

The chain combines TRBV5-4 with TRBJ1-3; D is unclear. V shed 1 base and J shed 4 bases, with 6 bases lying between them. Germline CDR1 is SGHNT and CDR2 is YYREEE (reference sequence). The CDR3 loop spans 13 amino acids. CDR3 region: CASSLSQGNTIYF. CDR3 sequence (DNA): TGTGCCAGCAGCTTGAGTCAGGGAAACACCATATATTTT.

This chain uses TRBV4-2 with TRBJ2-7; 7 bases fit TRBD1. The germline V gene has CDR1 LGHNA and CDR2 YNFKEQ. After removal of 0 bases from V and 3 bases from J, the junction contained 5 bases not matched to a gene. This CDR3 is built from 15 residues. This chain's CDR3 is CASSQEIRQGYEQYF. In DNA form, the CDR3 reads TGTGCCAGCAGCCAAGAAATCAGACAGGGCTACGAGCAGTACTTC.

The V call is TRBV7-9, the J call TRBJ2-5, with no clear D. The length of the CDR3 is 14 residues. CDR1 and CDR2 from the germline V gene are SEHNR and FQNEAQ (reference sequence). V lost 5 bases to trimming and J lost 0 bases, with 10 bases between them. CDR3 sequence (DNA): TGTGCCAGCAGCCTCCGTCTAGACCAAGAGACCCAGTACTTC. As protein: CASSLRLDQETQYF.

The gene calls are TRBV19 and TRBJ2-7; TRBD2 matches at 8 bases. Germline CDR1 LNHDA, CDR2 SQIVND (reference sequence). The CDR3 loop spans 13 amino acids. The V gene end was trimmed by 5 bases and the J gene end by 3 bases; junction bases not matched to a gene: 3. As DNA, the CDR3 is TGTGCCAGTAGTTTAAGCGGGGGCTACGAGCAGTACTTC. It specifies CASSLSGGYEQYF.

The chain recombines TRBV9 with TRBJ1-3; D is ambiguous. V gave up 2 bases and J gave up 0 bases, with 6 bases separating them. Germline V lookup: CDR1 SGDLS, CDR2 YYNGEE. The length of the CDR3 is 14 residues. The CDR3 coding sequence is TGTGCCAGCAGCGTGGAGACCTCTGGAAACACCATATATTTT. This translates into CASSVETSGNTIYF. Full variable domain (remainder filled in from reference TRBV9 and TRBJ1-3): DSGVTQTPKHLITATGQRVTLRCSPRSGDLSVYWYQQSLDQGLQFLIQYYNGEERAKGNILERFSAQQFPDLHSELNLSSLELGDSALYFCASSVETSGNTIYFGEGSWLTVV.

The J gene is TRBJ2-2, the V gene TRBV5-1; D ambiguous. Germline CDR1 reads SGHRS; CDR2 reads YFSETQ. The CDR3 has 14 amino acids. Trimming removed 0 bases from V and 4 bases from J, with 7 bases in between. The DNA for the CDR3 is TGCGCCAGCAGCTTGGCCCCGGTCACCGGGGAGCTGTTTTTT. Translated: CASSLAPVTGELFF.

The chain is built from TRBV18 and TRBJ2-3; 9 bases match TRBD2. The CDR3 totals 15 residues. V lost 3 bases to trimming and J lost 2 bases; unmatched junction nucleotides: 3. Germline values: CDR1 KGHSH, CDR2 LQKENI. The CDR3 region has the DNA TGTGCCAGCTCACCCCTAGCGGGGACCACAGATACGCAGTATTTT. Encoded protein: CASSPLAGTTDTQYF.

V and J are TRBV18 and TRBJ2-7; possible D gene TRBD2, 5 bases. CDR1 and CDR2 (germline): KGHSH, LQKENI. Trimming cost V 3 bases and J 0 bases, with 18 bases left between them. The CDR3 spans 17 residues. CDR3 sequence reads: CASSPLVGKSGSYEQYF. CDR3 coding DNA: TGTGCCAGCTCACCGTTAGTCGGGAAAAGTGGCTCCTACGAGCAGTACTTC.

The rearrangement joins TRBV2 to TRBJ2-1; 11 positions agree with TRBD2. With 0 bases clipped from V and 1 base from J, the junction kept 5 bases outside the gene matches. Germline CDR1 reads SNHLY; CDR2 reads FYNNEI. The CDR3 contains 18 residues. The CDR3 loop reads CASSEAVLAGASYNEQFF. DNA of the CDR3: TGTGCCAGCAGTGAAGCTGTACTAGCGGGAGCGTCCTACAATGAGCAGTTCTTC.

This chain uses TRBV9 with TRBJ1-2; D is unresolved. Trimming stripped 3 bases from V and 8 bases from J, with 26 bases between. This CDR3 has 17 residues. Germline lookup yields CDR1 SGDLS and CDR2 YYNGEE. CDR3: CASSATTPDPRGRGYTF. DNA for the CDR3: TGTGCCAGCAGCGCTACGACCCCTGACCCCCGGGGTAGGGGCTACACCTTC.

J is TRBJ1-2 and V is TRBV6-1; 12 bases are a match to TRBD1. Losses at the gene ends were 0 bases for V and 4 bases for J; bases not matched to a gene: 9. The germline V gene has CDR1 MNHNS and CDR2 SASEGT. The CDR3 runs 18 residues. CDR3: CASSEAGLGTGGVYGYTF. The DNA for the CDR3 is TGTGCCAGCAGTGAAGCGGGGTTGGGGACAGGGGGCGTCTATGGCTACACCTTC.

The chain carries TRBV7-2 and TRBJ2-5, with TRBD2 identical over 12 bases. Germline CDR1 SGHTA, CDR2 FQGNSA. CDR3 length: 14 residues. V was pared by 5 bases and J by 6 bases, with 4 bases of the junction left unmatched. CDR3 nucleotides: TGTGCCAGCAGCCCACTAGCGGGGGGACAGACCCAGTACTTC. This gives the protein CASSPLAGGQTQYF.

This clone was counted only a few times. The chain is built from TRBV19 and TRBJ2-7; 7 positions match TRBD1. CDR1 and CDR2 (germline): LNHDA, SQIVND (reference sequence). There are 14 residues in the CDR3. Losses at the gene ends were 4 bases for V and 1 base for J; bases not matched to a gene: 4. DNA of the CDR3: TGTGCCAGTAGTAGCCCGGACAGGTCCTACGAGCAGTACTTC. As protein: CASSSPDRSYEQYF. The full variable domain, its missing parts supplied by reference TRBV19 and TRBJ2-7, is DGGITQSPKYLFRKEGQNVTLSCEQNLNHDAMYWYRQDPGQGLRLIYYSQIVNDFQKGDIAEGYSVSREKKESFPLTVTSAQKNPTAFYLCASSSPDRSYEQYFGPGTRLTVT.

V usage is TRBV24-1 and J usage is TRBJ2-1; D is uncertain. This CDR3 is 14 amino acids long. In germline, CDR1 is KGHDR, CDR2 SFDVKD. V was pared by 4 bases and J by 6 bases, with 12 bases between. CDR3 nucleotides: TGTGCCACCAGTGACGGCGAGGTCACCAATGAGCAGTTCTTC. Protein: CATSDGEVTNEQFF.